The 8 T cell receptor beta chains below were found in one sample sequenced in a study of T cell responses to AZD1222 COVID-19 vaccine. Assay: immunoSEQ multiplex PCR; the TCRdb copy retains only in-frame clones and omits some. The sample yields 120,000 to 150,000 clones, about nine tenths seen once. The starting material was peripheral blood, obtained on day 0 of AZD1222 vaccination. These receptors came from an adult in good health.

The chain is built from TRBV28 and TRBJ1-2, with D tentatively TRBD1 (6 bases). Germline V gene data show CDR1 as MDHEN and CDR2 as SYDVKM. The germline V and J ends were trimmed by 5 bases and 5 bases, with 15 bases remaining between them. This CDR3 spans 14 amino acids. The CDR3 protein is CASSPPGQPYGYTF. The CDR3, as DNA: TGTGCCAGCAGTCCCCCCGGACAGCCGTATGGCTACACCTTC.

This chain links TRBV5-3 with TRBJ2-5, with D perhaps matching TRBD1 or TRBD2 (6 bases each). TRBV5-3 is assigned to the ORF class and has an uncertain function. V was trimmed by 4 bases and J by 7 bases, leaving 14 bases between them. CDR3 length: 13 amino acids. This CDR3 is CARSHRVGGTQYF. In DNA, the CDR3 is TGTGCCAGAAGCCACAGGGTGGGGGGGACCCAGTACTTC.

In this sample, this clone turned up once. V gene TRBV11-3 combines with J gene TRBJ2-1; the D is unclear. Between the trimmed V and J ends, which lost 5 bases and 6 bases, there was a span of 5 bases. CDR3 length: 11 amino acids. CDR1 SGHNT and CDR2 YENEEA come from the germline V gene. CDR3: CASSQTNEQFF. The CDR3 bases are TGTGCCAGCAGCCAAACCAATGAGCAGTTCTTC.

This clone was detected a few times. The V and J genes are TRBV3-1 (or the pseudogene TRBV3-2) and TRBJ2-7; TRBD1 or TRBD2 may be the D gene (6 bases each). V dropped 3 bases and J dropped 5 bases, with 17 bases sitting between them. The germline gives CDR1 LGHDT, CDR2 YNNKEL (reference sequence). This CDR3 is built from 15 residues. CDR3 DNA: TGTGCCAGCAGCCAGGGGGGCGGTCCCGAACACGAGCAGTACTTC. Translated: CASSQGGGPEHEQYF.

V is TRBV28 and J is TRBJ1-5; a possible D gene is TRBD1 (5 bases). Germline values: CDR1 MDHEN, CDR2 SYDVKM. This CDR3 is 14 amino acids long. V shed 3 bases and J shed 4 bases, with 10 bases lying between them. DNA for the CDR3: TGTGCCAGCAGTTTCGACAGTCAAAATCAGCCCCAGCATTTT. Translated: CASSFDSQNQPQHF.

The chain is built from TRBV6-2 or TRBV6-3 and TRBJ2-1; D might be TRBD1 or TRBD2, each matching 6 bases. CDR3 length equals 13 residues. V gave up 6 bases and J gave up 9 bases, with 15 bases separating them. CDR1 is MNHEY and CDR2 is SVGEGT in the germline V gene. This CDR3 is CASSTGARGEQFF. As DNA, the CDR3 is TGTGCCAGCAGCACGGGGGCGCGGGGTGAGCAGTTCTTC.

V gene TRBV10-1 combines with J gene TRBJ2-1; D is unresolved. This CDR3 contains 12 residues. Germline CDR1 reads WNHNN; CDR2 reads SYGVQD (reference sequence). The V and J ends lost 8 bases and 6 bases respectively, with 11 bases between them. CDR3 region: CASGNYLNEQFF. CDR3 sequence (DNA): TGCGCCAGCGGTAACTACCTCAATGAGCAGTTCTTC.

This chain joins TRBV5-6 and TRBJ2-7, with D possibly matching TRBD2 (5 bases). Germline CDR1 is SGHDT and CDR2 is YYEEEE. This CDR3 spans 13 amino acids. V was trimmed by 0 bases and J by 5 bases, leaving 9 bases between them. The CDR3 protein is CASSLVPGNEQYF. CDR3 DNA sequence: TGTGCCAGCAGCTTGGTTCCGGGGAACGAGCAGTACTTC.